The rows below give T cell receptor beta chains drawn from one sample of a study of blood T cell repertoires in COVID-19. Assay used: immunoSEQ multiplex PCR; TCRdb lists only in-frame clones, some missing. The top ten hold 2% to 3% of the sample, which has around 140,000 clones, around 84% seen once. Specimen: PBMCs or T cells enriched from blood (not recorded which). Every receptor here comes from a man aged 35 to 55 with acute COVID-19. Each CDR3 is given with its conserved first and last residue. The D gene is left open where the match is weak. Expanded clones get a size class; other rows say once, few or many, or leave the size out.

J | size | V | D | DNA | CDR3
TRBJ2-4 | . | TRBV10-3 | . | TGTGCCATCAGTGAAAGGGGCTCTAAAAACATTCAGTACTTC | CAISERGSKNIQYF
TRBJ1-2 | . | TRBV10-3 | TRBD1 | TGTGCCATCAGTGAGTCTCGGACAGGGCACTATGGCTACACCTTC | CAISESRTGHYGYTF
TRBJ2-1 | few | TRBV5-1 | . | TGCGCCAGCAGCTTGGCGGGGGATGAGCAGTTCTTC | CASSLAGDEQFF
TRBJ1-1 | . | TRBV2 | TRBD1 | TGTGCCAGCAGTGAAAGGGGACAGGGGAACACTGAAGCTTTCTTT | CASSERGQGNTEAFF
TRBJ1-2 | . | TRBV13 | . | TGTGCCAGCAGCTTAGATAATTCGAAGGGAGAAGGCTACACCTTC | CASSLDNSKGEGYTF
TRBJ2-1 | . | TRBV9 | . | TGTGCCAGCAGCGTAAATTCGGGCAATGAGCAGTTCTTC | CASSVNSGNEQFF
TRBJ2-1 | . | TRBV7-8 | TRBD2 | TGTGCCAGCAGCTTAGGGACTAGCGGGGCAGGTGAGCAGTTCTTC | CASSLGTSGAGEQFF
TRBJ2-7 | . | TRBV28 | . | TGTGCCAGCACGCATGGAGGGCGCGGGGCCGAGCAGTACTTC | CASTHGGRGAEQYF
TRBJ2-2 | . | TRBV7-6 | . | TGTGCCAGCAGCAAGAGACTGGGGAGCTGGGCCACCGGGGAGCTGTTTTTT | CASSKRLGSWATGELFF
TRBJ1-1 | . | TRBV2 | TRBD1 | TGTGCCAGCAGGGCCCGGACAGGTTTGGGTGAAGCTTTCTTT | CASRARTGLGEAFF
TRBJ1-1 | . | TRBV5-5 | . | TGTGCCAGCAGTCCCCGCACTGAAGCTTTCTTT | CASSPRTEAFF
TRBJ2-7 | . | TRBV6-5 | TRBD1 | TGTGCCAGCAGTACACGGGACAGGGGGCAATACGAGCAGTACTTC | CASSTRDRGQYEQYF
TRBJ2-7 | . | TRBV5-1 | . | TGCGCCAGCAGCTTGGGGGACAACTCCTACGAGCAGTACTTC | CASSLGDNSYEQYF
TRBJ2-2 | once | TRBV12-3/TRBV12-4 | . | TGTGCCAGCAGTTTCGGGGTTACCGGGGAGCTGTTTTTT | CASSFGVTGELFF
TRBJ1-6 | . | TRBV6-5 | . | TGTGCCAGCAGTCGGCCCGGGGATAATTCACCCCTCCACTTT | CASSRPGDNSPLHF
TRBJ1-1 | few | TRBV28 | TRBD1 | TGTGCCAGCAGTTTAGGGACAGGGGGTAGGACTGAAGCTTTCTTT | CASSLGTGGRTEAFF
TRBJ1-1 | . | TRBV5-8 | TRBD1 | TGTGCCAGCAGCTCGGCAGGGACAGGGGGGACTGAAGCTTTCTTT | CASSSAGTGGTEAFF
TRBJ1-1 | . | TRBV6-5 | . | TGTGCCAGCAGTTACGGGCGTCGGCGGGACACTGAAGCTTTCTTT | CASSYGRRRDTEAFF
TRBJ1-2 | . | TRBV29-1 | . | TGCAGCGTTGAAACCGGGAACTATGGCTACACCTTC | CSVETGNYGYTF
TRBJ2-5 | . | TRBV5-6 | TRBD2 | TGTGCCAGCAGCCGGGATGCCTTGACTAGCGGAGGAGGGACCCAGTACTTC | CASSRDALTSGGGTQYF
TRBJ2-7 | once | TRBV28 | . | TGTGCCAGCAGCCTCGGGGAAGCCGAGCAGTACTTC | CASSLGEAEQYF
TRBJ1-4 | once | TRBV19 | . | TGTGCCAGTAGTATAAGTGGGACTTCAACTAATGAAAAACTGTTTTTT | CASSISGTSTNEKLFF
TRBJ2-7 | . | TRBV28 | TRBD2 | TGTGCCAGCAGTCTCGGGACTAGCGGCTTCTCCTACGAGCAGTACTTC | CASSLGTSGFSYEQYF
TRBJ1-5 | . | TRBV7-2 | . | TGTGCCAGCAGCTCTAACAGCTATCAGCCCCAGCATTTT | CASSSNSYQPQHF
TRBJ1-4 | . | TRBV19 | . | TGTGCCAGTAGTATCACGGCAGGGGTGAGGGAAAAACTGTTTTTT | CASSITAGVREKLFF
TRBJ2-3 | . | TRBV3-1/TRBV3-2 | . | TGTGCCAGCAGCCAAGGGGCTAGCGGCACAGATACGCAGTATTTT | CASSQGASGTDTQYF
TRBJ2-1 | . | TRBV27 | . | TGTGCCAGCAGTTTCGACAGACCATACAATGAGCAGTTCTTC | CASSFDRPYNEQFF
TRBJ2-3 | once | TRBV7-2 | . | TGTGCCAGCCACATAAAGGGAGGAGATACGCAGTATTTT | CASHIKGGDTQYF
TRBJ2-7 | . | TRBV19 | TRBD1 | TGTGCCAGTAGTAGAGGGACAGGAAGCTCCTACGAGCAGTACTTC | CASSRGTGSSYEQYF
TRBJ1-4 | . | TRBV7-8 | . | TGTGCCAGCAGCTTAGAGGGGGTGGGGCCGGTGGGAAAACTGTTTTTT | CASSLEGVGPVGKLFF
TRBJ2-2 | once | TRBV29-1 | . | TGCAGCGGGCGGCGTTTGGGCACCGGGGAGCTGTTTTTT | CSGRRLGTGELFF
TRBJ1-3 | few | TRBV9 | . | TGTGCCAGCAGTGATGACAGGAACTCTGGAAACACCATATATTTT | CASSDDRNSGNTIYF
TRBJ1-2 | . | TRBV12-3/TRBV12-4 | TRBD1 | TGTGCCAGCAGGTTTACAGGGGAGAGCGGCTACACCTTC | CASRFTGESGYTF
TRBJ2-2 | many | TRBV19 | TRBD2 | TGTGCCAGTACCGCCAGGGCTAGCGGGAGGGCGGTCACCGGGGAGCTGTTTTTT | CASTARASGRAVTGELFF
TRBJ2-2 | . | TRBV7-3 | TRBD2 | TGTGCCAGCAGCTTAAACGGGTTAGCGGGAGCTGGGTACACCGGGGAGCTGTTTTTT | CASSLNGLAGAGYTGELFF
TRBJ2-2 | . | TRBV4-2 | . | TGTGCCAGCAGCCAAGAATGGAGGGGAAATACCGGGGAGCTGTTTTTT | CASSQEWRGNTGELFF
TRBJ2-1 | . | TRBV11-3 | TRBD2 | TGTGCCAGCAGCTCTGGGGAGGGGAAAACAGTGAATGAGCAGTTCTTC | CASSSGEGKTVNEQFF
TRBJ2-6 | . | TRBV5-1 | . | TGCGCCAGCGGGCCGGGAGCCCATTCTGGGGCCAACGTCCTGACTTTC | CASGPGAHSGANVLTF
TRBJ2-6 | . | TRBV2 | . | TGTGCCAGCAGTGAAGAGGGGAACGTCCTGACTTTC | CASSEEGNVLTF
TRBJ2-1 | . | TRBV9 | TRBD2 | TGTGCCAGCAGGGGACTAGCAGACAATGAGCAGTTCTTC | CASRGLADNEQFF
TRBJ2-1 | . | TRBV15 | . | TGTGCCACCAGCAGAGAGAGGGGGACTACGAATGAGCAGTTCTTC | CATSRERGTTNEQFF
TRBJ1-2 | . | TRBV19 | TRBD1 | TGTGCCAGTAGTATCGAGACAGGGGGTGGCTACACCTTC | CASSIETGGGYTF
TRBJ2-7 | few | TRBV7-8 | . | TGTGCCAGCAGCTTACGGGGCGAGCAGTACTTC | CASSLRGEQYF
TRBJ2-3 | . | TRBV24-1 | . | TGTGCCACCAGTAGGAACGGTGCGGCGGATACGCAGTATTTT | CATSRNGAADTQYF